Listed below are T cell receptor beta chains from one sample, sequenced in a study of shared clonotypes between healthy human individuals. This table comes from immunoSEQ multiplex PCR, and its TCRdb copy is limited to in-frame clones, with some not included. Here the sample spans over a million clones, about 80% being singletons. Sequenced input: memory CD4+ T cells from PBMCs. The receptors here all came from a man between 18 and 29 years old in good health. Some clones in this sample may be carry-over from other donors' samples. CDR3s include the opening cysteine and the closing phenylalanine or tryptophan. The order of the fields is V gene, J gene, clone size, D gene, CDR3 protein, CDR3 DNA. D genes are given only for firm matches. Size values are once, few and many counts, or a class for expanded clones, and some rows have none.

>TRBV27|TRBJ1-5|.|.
CSTAFFQPQHF
TGTTCTACCGCTTTTTTTCAGCCCCAGCATTTT
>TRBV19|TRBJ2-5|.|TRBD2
CASSIAGGKETQYF
TGTGCCAGTAGTATAGCGGGGGGGAAAGAGACCCAGTACTTC
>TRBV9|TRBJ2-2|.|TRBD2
CASGRDTGELFF
TGTGCCAGCGGGAGGGACACCGGGGAGCTGTTTTTT
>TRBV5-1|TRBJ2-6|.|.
CASSLGGYSGANVLTF
TGCGCCAGCAGCTTGGGCGGTTACTCTGGGGCCAACGTCCTGACTTTC
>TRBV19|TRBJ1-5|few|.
CASKPGTRTGQPQHF
TGTGCCAGTAAACCCGGGACCCGGACGGGTCAGCCCCAGCATTTT
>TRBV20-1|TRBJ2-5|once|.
CSPLREETQYF
TGCAGTCCCCTTCGCGAAGAGACCCAGTACTTC
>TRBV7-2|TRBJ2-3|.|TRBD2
CASSSRLAGTSSTDTQYF
TGTGCCAGCAGCTCTCGACTAGCGGGAACGTCTAGCACAGATACGCAGTATTTT
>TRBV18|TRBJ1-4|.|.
CASSPFTSSTNEKLFF
TGTGCCAGCTCACCATTCACTAGCTCAACTAATGAAAAACTGTTTTTT
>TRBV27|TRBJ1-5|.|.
CASSSVDQPQHF
TGTGCCAGCAGTTCGGTAGATCAGCCCCAGCATTTT
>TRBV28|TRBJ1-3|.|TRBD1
CASTQGGRRGNTIYF
TGTGCCAGCACTCAAGGGGGCCGAAGAGGAAACACCATATATTTT
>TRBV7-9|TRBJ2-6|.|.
CASSGFSYSGANVLTF
TGTGCCAGCAGCGGCTTTAGTTACTCTGGGGCCAACGTCCTGACTTTC
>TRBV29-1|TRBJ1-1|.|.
CSVGDGDTEAFF
TGCAGCGTTGGTGATGGGGACACTGAAGCTTTCTTT
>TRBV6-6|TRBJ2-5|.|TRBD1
CASSYSPGGETQYF
TGTGCCAGCAGTTACTCGCCAGGGGGTGAGACCCAGTACTTC
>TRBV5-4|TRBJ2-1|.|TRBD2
CASSDQRRERNEQFF
TGTGCCAGCAGCGACCAGAGGCGGGAGAGGAATGAGCAGTTCTTC
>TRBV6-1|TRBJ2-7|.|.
CASSEEGLDEQYF
TGTGCCAGCAGTGAGGAGGGGCTGGACGAGCAGTACTTC
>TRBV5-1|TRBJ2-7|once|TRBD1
CASSADREEGEQYF
TGCGCCAGCAGCGCGGACAGGGAGGAAGGCGAGCAGTACTTC
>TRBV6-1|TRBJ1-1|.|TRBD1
CASSGDRVKMNTEAFF
TGTGCCAGCAGTGGAGACAGGGTCAAAATGAACACTGAAGCTTTCTTT
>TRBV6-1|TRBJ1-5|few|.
CASSAGSFNQPQHF
TGTGCCAGCAGTGCGGGGAGCTTCAATCAGCCCCAGCATTTT
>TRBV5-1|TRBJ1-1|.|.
CASSWSSSGEAFF
TGCGCCAGCAGCTGGAGCAGTTCAGGTGAAGCTTTCTTT
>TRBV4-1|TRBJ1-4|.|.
CASSQVLGTNEKLFF
TGCGCCAGCAGCCAAGTTCTGGGAACTAATGAAAAACTGTTTTTT